This record concerns one T cell receptor (beta chain) sequence. The clone's antigen remains unknown. Base quality data are lacking; no much larger clone is found one base away. The immunoSEQ Assay, a bias-controlled multiplex PCR, was used to amplify TCRbeta CDR3 regions from genomic DNA. As for how the authors treated the data: The number of nucleated cells in each sample was estimated by amplification of reference gene primers within the assay. To quantify the absolute abundance of each unique TCRbeta CDR3 rearrangement, sequence reads were collapsed and filtered. Productive Simpson clonality was computed per sample as the square root of Simpson's diversity index over productive rearrangements. TCRdb retrieved this table from immuneACCESS and kept in-frame rearrangements only. Not all clones are present; in checked studies, unresolved V genes account for under half, and no reason is known for the remainder. V and J calls and clone size come straight from that table; D and trimming were deduced from the DNA. The sample records about 170,000 clones, roughly 84% of which are singletons. The ten largest make up about 15% of the sample.

This specimen belongs to a study of blood T cell repertoires in COVID-19 (dated by TCRdb to the early 2020s). About the investigation overall: Collaborator samples came from the United States, Italy and Spain and covered acute and convalescent phases of COVID-19. The prospective study material was composed of cDNA or gDNA derived from T cells, B-cell-depleted T cells, or PBMCs. Deeply sampled blood TCRbeta repertoires from subjects exposed to, actively infected with, or recovered from COVID-19 were included in the dataset. The repertoires were made available in a free public database intended to serve as a resource for research on the immune response to SARS-CoV-2. Samples came from the ongoing ImmuneRACE study (first 160 participants) plus 1,254 subjects from 6 global collaborators. The sample metadata nearly always contained a de-identified subject ID, COVID-19 status, age in years and sex. Where HLA class I and class II types were available, the types were taken from metadata supplied by the sample provider, not from assay-based typing.

From the cysteine up to the phenylalanine, the CDR3 has a length of 17 residues. The entry retains the CDR3 DNA only, 51 bases that are in frame from base 1. CDR1 and CDR2 were assigned from the germline V gene (reference sequence) as LNHDA and SQIVND. V is trimmed back by 3 bases and J by 7 bases, and the junction contains 11 bases that no gene match accounts for. Broad study findings and their caveats: The quantity of clinical and demographic metadata differed by source and by participant and was supplied without curation.

One collaborating source in Seattle enrolled patients while the patients were actively infected and followed the patients over time throughout the course of disease. Collaborating institutions collected whole blood in K2EDTA tubes following their own protocols. Collaborator samples were shipped for TCRbeta analysis as frozen whole blood, isolated PBMCs, or DNA extracted from either sample type. The rearrangement joined TRBV19 to TRBJ2-1; the junction holds 11 bases that match TRBD2. Material: peripheral blood. The source is a woman in her seventies with COVID-19, enrolled during active disease. CDR3 region: CASSISAGTSGANEQFF. The bases read TGTGCCAGTAGTATTTCAGCCGGGACTAGCGGAGCAAATGAGCAGTTCTTC.